This TCR beta chain was documented in a study of shared clonotypes between healthy human individuals. Deletions cut 1 base from V and 3 bases from J, with 14 bases between. The length of the CDR3 is 16 residues. The germline V gene has CDR1 SGHTS and CDR2 YDEGEE. Findings and limits, study-wide: Clonotype sharing among donors likely depends on sequencing depth. Against clonotypes common to all four donors, non-shared ones had lower generation probabilities. Shared clonotypes: 4.5% to 6.5% naive CD4, 3.5% to 4% naive CD8, 2.3% memory CD4, 0.4% to 0.5% memory CD8.

This clone appeared a single time. Antigen specificity is unknown. Method: immunoSEQ multiplex PCR; TCRdb's copy keeps in-frame clones and lacks some. In the table there are around 510,000 clones, about 96% of which are singletons. The J gene is TRBJ1-3, the V gene TRBV5-8; the D gene is possibly TRBD1 (6 bases). The receptor comes from a woman in her thirties in good health. Specimen: naive CD4+ T cells sorted from blood. Subset of the sample: CD45RA+ positively selected. As DNA, the CDR3 is TGTGCCAGCAGCTTGACGGGGGGCGCGTTTGGAAACACCATATATTTT. Amino acid sequence: CASSLTGGAFGNTIYF.